This is a list of T cell receptor beta chains from one sample in a study of human T cells and chemical hapten exposure. TCRdb re-called the 5' RACE reads through MiXCR, storing one row per CDR3 protein. The sample comprises 110,000 to 150,000 distinct CDR3 sequences, 4.1% of which are singletons, and around 1.5% rests with the top ten. The source is a female donor in good health. Both conserved end residues are part of each CDR3. D genes are given only for firm matches.

>TRBV3-1|NA
CASSQHRNTEAFF
>TRBV29-1|TRBD2
CSTRTSAGQETQYF
>TRBV15|TRBD1
CATSWDRAVEQYF
>TRBV20-1|TRBD1
CSAPTGRCTGELFF
>TRBV27|TRBD1
CASSRGQGRGSPLHF
>TRBV5-1|TRBD2
CASSPSQRGTDTQYF
>TRBV25-1|NA
CASSATGRYEQYF
>TRBV27|NA
CASRKGSRAGQGGTYEQYF
>TRBV20-1|TRBD1
CSAWDRVSPLHF
>TRBV6-5|TRBD2
CASGSGGAVRNEQFF
>TRBV29-1|TRBD2
CSVGVSGRGETQYF
>TRBV20-1|NA
CSARKGSGNTIYF
>TRBV5-1|NA
CASSLGSYGEKLFF
>TRBV7-3|NA
CASSLGSGPNTGELFF
>TRBV12-3/TRBV12-4|NA
CASSTGGNQPQHF
>TRBV20-1|NA
CSAPGQGGWDTEAFF
>TRBV18|NA
CASSSAGSSSGNTIYF
>TRBV12-3/TRBV12-4|NA
CASSLTVNTEAFF
>TRBV29-1|TRBD1
CSVRQGAPYNEQFF
>TRBV7-9|TRBD2
CASSPGTSGGSYEQYF
>TRBV24-1|TRBD2
CATSDVGRGFAGELFF
>TRBV12-3/TRBV12-4|NA
CASSLGRAALTWGYTF
>TRBV20-1|TRBD1
CSASITGTGSYNSPLHF
>TRBV6-2/TRBV6-3|NA
CASSYLGFYEQYF
>TRBV2|TRBD2
CASRAEFKAGGNNEQFF
>TRBV7-2|NA
CASSLRWHDEQFF
>TRBV20-1|TRBD1
CSARGDREYTEAFF
>TRBV20-1|NA
CSARGGTETEEQYF
>TRBV11-2|TRBD1
CASSQTGVTEAFF
>TRBV4-3|NA
CASSQERTDNYGYTF
>TRBV5-5|NA
CASSLDSSNSPLHF
>TRBV6-2/TRBV6-3|NA
CASRTDSYEQYF
>TRBV4-3|TRBD1
CASSLRGQGRIGTEAFF
>TRBV20-1|NA
CSARGGTGPDLYNSPLHF
>TRBV7-9|NA
CASSPYVGAGGYTF
>TRBV5-1|TRBD1
CASSEQGENYGYTF
>TRBV13|NA
CASSLGDRPQHF
>TRBV7-9|TRBD1
CASSLTGAAGTEAFF
>TRBV5-1|NA
CASGVRGEGYEQYF
>TRBV7-3|TRBD1
CASRPTGENNYGYTF
>TRBV12-3/TRBV12-4|NA
CASSLKADSPLHF
>TRBV5-1|NA
CASSLVTGNTEAFF
>TRBV7-2|TRBD1
CASSFRGLMNTEAFF
>TRBV28|NA
CASSVGGETQYF
>TRBV5-5|TRBD1
CASSMTGANGYTF
>TRBV6-5|NA
CASSYRDNQPQHF